One and the same sample provided the 22 T cell receptor beta chains below, sequenced in a study of cytomegalovirus exposure and HLA in healthy donors. TCRdb's copy holds only in-frame clones and misses some; the assay was immunoSEQ multiplex PCR. The data show around 75,000 clones, approximately 80% seen once. The sequenced material came from PBMCs. These receptors were obtained from a man aged 25 to 40 in good health and CMV-seronegative.

As for this clone: Other DNA sequences in this specimen translate into the identical CDR3. V is TRBV2 and J is TRBJ2-7, with 8 positions matching TRBD1. The CDR3 runs to 14 residues. Per the germline V gene, CDR1 is SNHLY and CDR2 is FYNNEI. V lost 6 bases to trimming and J lost 4 bases; unmatched junction nucleotides: 8. DNA of the CDR3: TGTGCCAGCAGGCACGGAACAGGGGGTTACGAGCAGTACTTC. Translation gives CASRHGTGGYEQYF.

There are many counts of this clone. One end of the junction varies from germline; a read error may be responsible. The J gene is TRBJ2-3, the V gene TRBV6-4; 10 bases agree with TRBD2. CDR3 length: 16 amino acids. Germline CDR1 is MRHNA and CDR2 is SNTAGT. CDR3 sequence: CASSESVAGGTDTQYF. In DNA form, the CDR3 reads TGTGCCAGCAGTGAGTCGGTAGCGGGAGGCACGGATACGCAGTATTTT.

The gene calls are TRBV7-8 and TRBJ2-7; D gene uncertain. This CDR3 region has 13 residues. Germline V gene lookup returns CDR1 SGHVS and CDR2 FQNEAQ. The V end lost 3 bases, the J end lost 0 bases, and 6 bases lay between the germline ends. The CDR3 nucleotides are TGTGCCAGCAGCTTGTCTAGCTCCTACGAGCAGTACGTC. Its protein is CASSLSSSYEQYV.

The chain uses TRBV4-1 and TRBJ1-1; D unclear. The V gene lost 3 bases and the J gene lost 4 bases, with 9 bases spanning the gap. This CDR3 spans 13 amino acids. Germline CDR1 and CDR2: MGHRA and YSYEKL. DNA for the CDR3: TGCGCCAGCAGCCAGGCGGGGTTCACTGAAGCTTTCTTT. Protein: CASSQAGFTEAFF.

This sequence joins TRBV7-2 and TRBJ1-2; 10 nucleotides line up with TRBD1. V shed 6 bases and J 7 bases; nucleotides not matched to a gene: 8. The germline CDR1 and CDR2 sequences are SGHTA and FQGNSA. The CDR3 totals 14 residues. CDR3: CASRAGTGAAGYTF. For the CDR3, the DNA is TGTGCCAGCAGAGCCGGGACAGGGGCGGCTGGCTACACCTTC.

The chain joins TRBV4-1 to TRBJ1-2; 9 nucleotides match TRBD1. From germline, CDR1 is MGHRA and CDR2 YSYEKL. There are 15 residues in the CDR3. The J segment lost 6 bases and the V segment lost 4 bases, leaving 9 bases of the junction unmatched. The DNA for the CDR3 is TGCGCCAGCAGCCCACAGACTACAGGGGGCGATGGCTACACCTTC. It is translated as CASSPQTTGGDGYTF.

J is TRBJ1-1 and V is TRBV6-5, with a tentative D call TRBD1 (6 bases). V was cut by 4 bases and J by 3 bases, with 12 bases left in between. CDR3 size: 14 residues. The germline gives CDR1 MNHEY, CDR2 SVGAGI. CDR3 sequence: CASSSPEGDTEAFF. The CDR3 DNA follows: TGTGCCAGCAGTTCCCCCGAGGGGGACACTGAAGCTTTCTTT.

The CDR3 loop reads CASLTGTSTHNEQFF. CDR3 bases: TGTGCCAGCTTAACCGGGACTTCAACCCACAATGAGCAGTTCTTC. The rearrangement links TRBV6-1 to TRBJ2-1, with D possibly matching TRBD2 (6 bases). The CDR3 runs 15 residues. Deletions cut 8 bases from V and 5 bases from J, with 19 bases between. CDR1 MNHNS and CDR2 SASEGT come from the germline V gene.

This sequence joins TRBV4-2 and TRBJ1-1; D might be TRBD1 (6 bases). The V and J ends lost 4 bases and 0 bases respectively, with 12 bases between them. CDR1 is LGHNA, CDR2 YNFKEQ, per germline. The CDR3 is 15 amino acids. The CDR3 is CASSPRWDMNTEAFF. CDR3 nucleotides: TGTGCCAGCAGCCCAAGATGGGACATGAACACTGAAGCTTTCTTT.

V gene TRBV7-6 combines with J gene TRBJ2-1, with 8 bases matching TRBD2. The V and J ends lost 4 bases and 0 bases, in that order; junction bases with no gene match: 11. CDR1 is SGHVS and CDR2 is FNYEAQ in the germline V gene. The CDR3 spans 18 residues. The CDR3 sequence is CASSSDHRLANSYNEQFF. Here the CDR3 DNA reads TGTGCCAGCAGCTCCGACCATAGACTAGCGAACTCCTACAATGAGCAGTTCTTC. Filled out from reference TRBV7-6 and TRBJ2-1, the complete variable domain reads GAGVSQSPRYKVTKRGQDVALRCDPISGHVSLYWYRQALGQGPEFLTYFNYEAQQDKSGLPNDRFSAERPEGSISTLTIQRTEQRDSAMYRCASSSDHRLANSYNEQFFGPGTRLTVL.

The chain employs TRBV18 and TRBJ1-2; 7 bases align to TRBD1. Looked up from germline, CDR1 is KGHSH and CDR2 is LQKENI. The trim removed 6 bases at V and 10 bases at J, leaving 11 bases unmatched. The CDR3 loop spans 13 amino acids. CDR3 DNA sequence: TGTGCCAGCTCCAGTCAGGGGGGTCTCGACTACACCTTC. Translation: CASSSQGGLDYTF.

V is TRBV28 and J is TRBJ1-5; D is uncertain. Germline CDR1 MDHEN, CDR2 SYDVKM. CDR3 length: 14 residues. Trimming took 6 bases from V and 3 from J, leaving 12 bases between them. The CDR3 sequence is CASRWAVPNQPQHF. CDR3 nucleotide sequence: TGTGCCAGCAGATGGGCCGTTCCCAATCAGCCCCAGCATTTT.

The J gene is TRBJ2-6, the V gene TRBV27; the match to TRBD1 covers 10 bases. Per the germline V gene, CDR1 is MNHEY and CDR2 is SMNVEV (reference sequence). The CDR3 has 18 amino acids. V lost 5 bases and J lost 0; bases outside the gene matches: 7. In nucleotides, the CDR3 is TGTGCCAGCAGTCCCTGGACAGGGGGAAGCTCTGGGGCCAACGTCCTGACTTTC. Translated: CASSPWTGGSSGANVLTF.

The chain uses TRBV4-1 and TRBJ2-1; D perhaps matches TRBD2 (6 bases). V was trimmed by 4 bases and J by 6 bases, leaving 13 bases between them. CDR1 and CDR2 (germline): MGHRA, YSYEKL. The CDR3 runs 14 residues. DNA of the CDR3: TGCGCCAGCAGCCCACTAGTGGGAGGCAATGAGCAGTTCTTC. Translating it yields CASSPLVGGNEQFF.

The genes are TRBV28 and TRBJ2-4, with 7 bases matching TRBD1. This CDR3 spans 14 amino acids. Germline assignment: CDR1 MDHEN and CDR2 SYDVKM. V was pared by 2 bases and J by 8 bases, with 6 bases of the junction left unmatched. The CDR3 DNA follows: TGTGCCAGCAGTTTAAGAGGGGGCAGAGACATTCAGTACTTC. It yields the protein CASSLRGGRDIQYF.

Only one count was recorded for this clone. The chain joins TRBV19 to TRBJ1-5; 10 bases map to TRBD1. There are 15 residues in the CDR3. Trimming removed 3 bases from V and 7 bases from J; junction bases left unmatched: 6. Germline V gene sequence: CDR1 LNHDA, CDR2 SQIVND (reference sequence). CDR3 protein: CASSIRTGGKQPQHF. The DNA for the CDR3 is TGTGCCAGTAGTATCCGGACAGGGGGTAAGCAGCCCCAGCATTTT.

The chain has TRBV5-8 and TRBJ2-7; D is unclear. V was trimmed by 0 bases and J by 4 bases, leaving 8 bases between them. The CDR3 consists of 13 residues. Germline values: CDR1 SGHTS, CDR2 YDEGEE. CDR3 sequence: CASSLGRQYEQYV. The CDR3 nucleotides are TGTGCCAGCAGCTTGGGCAGGCAATACGAGCAGTACGTC.

The rearrangement joins TRBV28 to TRBJ1-2, with 7 bases lining up with TRBD1. The CDR3 loop spans 14 amino acids. V lost 4 bases to trimming and J lost 6 bases; unmatched junction nucleotides: 8. CDR1 MDHEN and CDR2 SYDVKM come from the germline V gene. The CDR3 DNA reads TGTGCCAGCAGTTACCGACAGGGCTCGGATGGCTACACCTTC. Translation gives CASSYRQGSDGYTF.

V gene TRBV18 combines with J gene TRBJ2-6; D uncertain. The length of the CDR3 is 14 residues. V was cut by 6 bases and J by 0 bases, with 6 bases left in between. The germline V gene encodes CDR1 KGHSH and CDR2 LQKENI. CDR3 amino acids: CASSLFSGANVLTF. CDR3 coding DNA: TGTGCCAGCTCGCTATTCTCTGGGGCCAACGTCCTGACTTTC.

The chain links TRBV29-1 to TRBJ2-3; D uncertain. This CDR3 has 12 residues. V lost 3 bases, J lost 2 bases, and 6 bases lay in between. Germline V gene sequence: CDR1 SQVTM, CDR2 ANQGSEA. This chain's CDR3 is CSVDPLTDTQYF. DNA for the CDR3: TGCAGCGTTGATCCTCTCACAGATACGCAGTATTTT.

This chain uses TRBV6-5 with TRBJ2-2; 7 bases agree with TRBD2. The germline V gene has CDR1 MNHEY and CDR2 SVGAGI. This CDR3 contains 15 residues. V was clipped by 1 base and J by 3 bases; unmatched bases: 2. The CDR3 DNA follows: TGTGCCAGCAGTTACTTGGCGGGAGACACCGGGGAGCTGTTTTTT. Its translation is CASSYLAGDTGELFF.

The V and J genes are TRBV5-1 and TRBJ1-5; 7 bases fit TRBD1. The germline CDR1 and CDR2 sequences are SGHRS and YFSETQ. The CDR3 is 14 residues long. With V trimmed by 3 bases and J by 6 bases, 6 bases remained unmatched. CDR3 region: CASSSGTAGQPQHF. CDR3 DNA sequence: TGCGCCAGCAGCTCCGGGACAGCGGGTCAGCCCCAGCATTTT.